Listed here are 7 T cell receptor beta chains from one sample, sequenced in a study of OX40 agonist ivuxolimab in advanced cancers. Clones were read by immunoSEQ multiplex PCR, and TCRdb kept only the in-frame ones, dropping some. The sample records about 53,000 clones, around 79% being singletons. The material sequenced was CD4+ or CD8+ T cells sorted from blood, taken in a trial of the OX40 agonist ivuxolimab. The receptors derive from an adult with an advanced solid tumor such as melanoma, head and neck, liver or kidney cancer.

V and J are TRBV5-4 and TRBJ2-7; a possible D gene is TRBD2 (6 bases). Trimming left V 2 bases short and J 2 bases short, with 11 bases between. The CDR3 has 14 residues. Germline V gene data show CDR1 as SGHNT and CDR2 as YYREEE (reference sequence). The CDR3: CASSLGRETYEQYF. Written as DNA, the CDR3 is TGTGCCAGCAGCTTAGGCCGGGAGACCTACGAGCAGTACTTC.

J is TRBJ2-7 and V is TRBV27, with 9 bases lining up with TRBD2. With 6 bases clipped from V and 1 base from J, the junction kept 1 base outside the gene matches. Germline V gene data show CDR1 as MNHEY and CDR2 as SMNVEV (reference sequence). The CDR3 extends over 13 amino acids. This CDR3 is CASSLAGSYEQYF. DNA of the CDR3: TGTGCCAGCAGCCTAGCGGGATCCTACGAGCAGTACTTC.

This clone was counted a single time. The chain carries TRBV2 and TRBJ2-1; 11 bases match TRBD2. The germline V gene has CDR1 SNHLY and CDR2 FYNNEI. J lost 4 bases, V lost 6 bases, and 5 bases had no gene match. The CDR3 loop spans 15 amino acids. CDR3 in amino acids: CASSRTSGPYNEQFF. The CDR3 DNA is TGTGCCAGCAGCCGGACTAGCGGGCCTTACAATGAGCAGTTCTTC.

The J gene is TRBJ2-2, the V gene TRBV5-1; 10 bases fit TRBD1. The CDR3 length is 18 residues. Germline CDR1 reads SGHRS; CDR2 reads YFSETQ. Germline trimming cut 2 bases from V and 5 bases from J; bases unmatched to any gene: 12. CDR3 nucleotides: TGCGCCAGCAGCTTCGGTTACCAGGGACAGGGGAAGACCGGGGAGCTGTTTTTT. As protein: CASSFGYQGQGKTGELFF.

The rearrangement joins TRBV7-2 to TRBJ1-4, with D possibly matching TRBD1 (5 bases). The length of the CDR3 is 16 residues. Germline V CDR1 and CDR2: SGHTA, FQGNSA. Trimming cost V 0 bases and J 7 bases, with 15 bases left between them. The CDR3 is CASSLAFMGTAEKLFF. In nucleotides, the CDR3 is TGTGCCAGCAGCTTAGCTTTTATGGGGACCGCTGAAAAACTGTTTTTT.

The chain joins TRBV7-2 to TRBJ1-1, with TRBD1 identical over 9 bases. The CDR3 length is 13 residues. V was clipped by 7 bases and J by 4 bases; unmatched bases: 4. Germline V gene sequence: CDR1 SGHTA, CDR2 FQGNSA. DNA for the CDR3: TGTGCCAGCAAAGACAGGGGGAGCACTGAAGCTTTCTTT. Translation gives CASKDRGSTEAFF.

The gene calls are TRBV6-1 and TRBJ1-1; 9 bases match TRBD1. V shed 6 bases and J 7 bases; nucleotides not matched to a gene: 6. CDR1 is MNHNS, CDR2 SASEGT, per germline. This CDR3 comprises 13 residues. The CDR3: CASSRDRELEAFF. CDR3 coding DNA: TGTGCCAGCAGCCGGGACAGGGAGCTTGAAGCTTTCTTT.